This TCR beta chain was sequenced during a study of CD8 T cells in Susac syndrome. Germline CDR1 is SEHNR and CDR2 is FQNEAQ (reference sequence). V lost 6 bases to trimming and J lost 2 bases; unmatched junction nucleotides: 8. This CDR3 is 15 amino acids long. The RNA, about 0.5 to 1 ug, was put through reverse transcription using random hexamers. TCRdb fed the immunoSEQ multiplex PCR reads into MiXCR, producing one record per CDR3 protein. Here the sample spans around 190,000 distinct CDR3 sequences, around 95% being singletons. CD8+ and CD4+ T cells from blood underwent TCR beta sequencing, which was carried out in a high-throughput format.

Specimen: CD4+ T cells from PBMCs. This chain connects TRBV7-9 to TRBJ2-5; 8 bases align to TRBD1. The TCR originated in a human donor in good health. CDR3 sequence reads: CASSQLGQGQETQYF. In DNA, the CDR3 is TGTGCCAGCAGTCAGCTAGGACAGGGACAAGAGACCCAGTACTTC. Supplemented by reference TRBV7-9 and TRBJ2-5, the full variable domain reads DTGVSQNPRHKITKRGQNVTFRCDPISEHNRLYWYRQTLGQGPEFLTYFQNEAQLEKSRLLSDRFSAERPKGSFSTLEIQRTEQGDSAMYLCASSQLGQGQETQYFGPGTRLLVL.